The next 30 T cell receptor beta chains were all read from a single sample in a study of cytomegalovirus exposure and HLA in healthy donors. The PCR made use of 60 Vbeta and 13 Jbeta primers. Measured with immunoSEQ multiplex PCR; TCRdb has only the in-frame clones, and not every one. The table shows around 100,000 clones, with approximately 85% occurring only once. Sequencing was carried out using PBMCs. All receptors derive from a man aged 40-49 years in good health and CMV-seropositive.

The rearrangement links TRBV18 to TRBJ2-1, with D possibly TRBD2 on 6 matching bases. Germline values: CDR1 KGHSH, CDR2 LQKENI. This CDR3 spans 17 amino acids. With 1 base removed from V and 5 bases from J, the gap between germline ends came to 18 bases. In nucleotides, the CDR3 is TGTGCCAGCTCACCACTGCGGGGCAGGAGGGACGACAATGAGCAGTTCTTC. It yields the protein CASSPLRGRRDDNEQFF.

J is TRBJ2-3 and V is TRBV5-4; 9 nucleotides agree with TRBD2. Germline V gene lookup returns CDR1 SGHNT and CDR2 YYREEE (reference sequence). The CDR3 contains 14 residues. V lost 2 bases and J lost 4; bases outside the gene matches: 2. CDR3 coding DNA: TGTGCCAGCAGCTTTCTAGCGGGATCAGATACGCAGTATTTT. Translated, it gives CASSFLAGSDTQYF.

This CDR3 is CASSLSGKNTEAFF. The CDR3 DNA sequence: TGTGCCAGCAGTTTATCGGGGAAAAACACTGAAGCTTTCTTT. The V and J genes are TRBV28 and TRBJ1-1; D not certain. The germline V and J ends were trimmed by 1 base and 2 bases, with 8 bases remaining between them. The germline V gene has CDR1 MDHEN and CDR2 SYDVKM. This CDR3 region has 14 residues.

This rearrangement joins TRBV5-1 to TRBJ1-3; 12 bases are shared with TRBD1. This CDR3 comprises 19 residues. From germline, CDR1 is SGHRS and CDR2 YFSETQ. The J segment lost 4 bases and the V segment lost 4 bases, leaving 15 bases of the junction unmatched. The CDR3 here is CASSAAPGQGARLGNTIYF. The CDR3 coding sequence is TGCGCCAGCAGCGCCGCACCGGGACAGGGGGCTCGTTTGGGAAACACCATATATTTT.

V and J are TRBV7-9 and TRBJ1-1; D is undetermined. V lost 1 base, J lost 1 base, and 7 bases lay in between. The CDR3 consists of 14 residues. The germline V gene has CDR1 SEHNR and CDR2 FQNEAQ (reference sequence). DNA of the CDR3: TGTGCCAGCAGCTTAGGCAACTGGAACACTGAAGCTTTCTTT. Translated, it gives CASSLGNWNTEAFF.

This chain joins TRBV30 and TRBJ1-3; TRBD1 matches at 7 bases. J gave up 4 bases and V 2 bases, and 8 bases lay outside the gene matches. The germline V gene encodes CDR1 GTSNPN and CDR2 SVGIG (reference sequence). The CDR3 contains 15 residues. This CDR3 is CAWSTTGVRGNTIYF. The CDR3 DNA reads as TGTGCCTGGAGTACAACAGGGGTGCGGGGAAACACCATATATTTT.

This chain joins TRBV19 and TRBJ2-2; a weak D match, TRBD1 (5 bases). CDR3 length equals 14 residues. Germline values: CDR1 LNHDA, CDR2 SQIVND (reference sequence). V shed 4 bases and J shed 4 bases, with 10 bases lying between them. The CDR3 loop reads CASSKETATGELFF. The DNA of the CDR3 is TGTGCCAGTAGTAAGGAGACAGCCACCGGGGAGCTGTTTTTT.

The CDR3 region has the DNA TGTGCCAGCAGTGACTCCCCGGGGAATCAGCCCCAGCATTTT. As protein: CASSDSPGNQPQHF. The chain has TRBV6-4 and TRBJ1-5; D uncertain. This CDR3 region has 14 residues. CDR1 and CDR2 (germline): MRHNA, SNTAGT. Trimming stripped 0 bases from V and 4 bases from J, with 7 bases between.

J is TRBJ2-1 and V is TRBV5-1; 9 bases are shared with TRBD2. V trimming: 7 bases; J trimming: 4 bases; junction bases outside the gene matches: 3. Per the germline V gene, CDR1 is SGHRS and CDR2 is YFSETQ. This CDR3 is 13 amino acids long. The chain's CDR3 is CASQLAGYNEQFF. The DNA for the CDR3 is TGCGCCAGCCAGCTAGCGGGGTACAATGAGCAGTTCTTC.

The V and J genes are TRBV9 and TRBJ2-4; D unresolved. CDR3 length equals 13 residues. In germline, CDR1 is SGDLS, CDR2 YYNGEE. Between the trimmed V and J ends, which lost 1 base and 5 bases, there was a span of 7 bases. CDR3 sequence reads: CASSVHTENIQYF. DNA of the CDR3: TGTGCCAGCAGCGTACATACGGAAAACATTCAGTACTTC.

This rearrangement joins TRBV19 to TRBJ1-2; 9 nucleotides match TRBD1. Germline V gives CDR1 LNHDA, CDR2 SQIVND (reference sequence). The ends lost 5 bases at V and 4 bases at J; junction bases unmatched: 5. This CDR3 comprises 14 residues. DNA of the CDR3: TGTGCCAGTAGTGCGGGACAGGGCGGCTATGGCTACACCTTC. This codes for CASSAGQGGYGYTF.

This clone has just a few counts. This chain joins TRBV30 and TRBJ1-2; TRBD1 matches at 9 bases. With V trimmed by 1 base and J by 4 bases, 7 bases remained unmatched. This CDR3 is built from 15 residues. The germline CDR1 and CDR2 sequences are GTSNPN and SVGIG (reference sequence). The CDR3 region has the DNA TGTGCCTGGAGTGGAACAGGGGGCGGATCCTATGGCTACACCTTC. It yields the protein CAWSGTGGGSYGYTF.

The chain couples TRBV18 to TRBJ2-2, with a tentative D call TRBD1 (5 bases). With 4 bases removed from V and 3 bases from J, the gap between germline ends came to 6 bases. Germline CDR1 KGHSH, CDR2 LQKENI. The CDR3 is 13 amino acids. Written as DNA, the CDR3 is TGTGCCAGCTCACGCAGGGACACCGGGGAGCTGTTTTTT. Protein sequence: CASSRRDTGELFF.

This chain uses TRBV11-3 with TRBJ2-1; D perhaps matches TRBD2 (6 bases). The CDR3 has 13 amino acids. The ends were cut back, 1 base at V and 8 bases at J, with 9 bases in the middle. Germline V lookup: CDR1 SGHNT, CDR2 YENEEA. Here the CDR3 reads CASSLARRDEQFF. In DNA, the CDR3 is TGTGCCAGCAGCTTAGCCCGGAGGGATGAGCAGTTCTTC.

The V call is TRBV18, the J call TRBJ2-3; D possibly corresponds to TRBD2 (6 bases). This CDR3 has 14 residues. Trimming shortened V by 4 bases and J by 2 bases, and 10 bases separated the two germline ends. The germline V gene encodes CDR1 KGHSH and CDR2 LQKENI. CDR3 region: CASSRRGITDTQYF. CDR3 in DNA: TGTGCCAGCTCACGGCGGGGAATCACAGATACGCAGTATTTT.

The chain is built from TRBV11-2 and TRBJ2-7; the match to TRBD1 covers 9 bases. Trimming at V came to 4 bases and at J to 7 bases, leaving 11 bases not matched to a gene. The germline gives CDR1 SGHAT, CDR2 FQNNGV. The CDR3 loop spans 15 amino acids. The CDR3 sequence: CASSSPRTGVGEQYF. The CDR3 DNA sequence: TGTGCCAGCAGCTCCCCCCGGACAGGGGTCGGAGAGCAGTACTTC.

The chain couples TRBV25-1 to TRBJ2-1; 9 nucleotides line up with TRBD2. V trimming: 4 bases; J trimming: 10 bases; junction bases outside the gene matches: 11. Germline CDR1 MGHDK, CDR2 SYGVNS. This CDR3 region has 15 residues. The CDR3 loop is CASSGSLAGVYEQFF. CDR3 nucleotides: TGTGCCAGCAGTGGCTCCTTAGCGGGGGTTTACGAGCAGTTCTTC.

CDR3 coding DNA: TGTGCCATCAGTGGATTGGCAGGGGGCCTGGATACGCAGTATTTT. Residues: CAISGLAGGLDTQYF. The chain carries TRBV10-3 and TRBJ2-3, with TRBD1 identical over 8 bases. The CDR3 spans 15 residues. Germline V CDR1 and CDR2: ENHRY, SYGVKD. Trimming removed 4 bases from V and 6 bases from J; junction bases left unmatched: 9.

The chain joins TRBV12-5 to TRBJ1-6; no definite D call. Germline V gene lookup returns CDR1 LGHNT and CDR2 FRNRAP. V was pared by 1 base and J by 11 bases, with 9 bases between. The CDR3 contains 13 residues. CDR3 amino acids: CASGLEEGTPLHF. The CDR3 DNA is TGTGCTAGTGGTTTGGAAGAGGGCACACCCCTCCACTTT.

CDR3 DNA sequence: TGCGCCAGCAGCTTGCGGCCGCCAGGGGACTATGGCTACACCTTC. Translated: CASSLRPPGDYGYTF. The chain has TRBV5-1 and TRBJ1-2; tentative D call: TRBD1 (6 bases). V lost 1 base and J 3 bases, leaving 13 bases between the germline ends. Germline V gene lookup returns CDR1 SGHRS and CDR2 YFSETQ. CDR3 length equals 15 residues.

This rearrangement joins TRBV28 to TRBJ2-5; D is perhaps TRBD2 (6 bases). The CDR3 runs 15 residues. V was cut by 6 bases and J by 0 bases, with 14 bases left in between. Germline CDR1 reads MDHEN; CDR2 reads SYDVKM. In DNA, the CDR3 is TGTGCCAGCAGGTGGGGACGGGGGTACCAAGAGACCCAGTACTTC. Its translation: CASRWGRGYQETQYF.

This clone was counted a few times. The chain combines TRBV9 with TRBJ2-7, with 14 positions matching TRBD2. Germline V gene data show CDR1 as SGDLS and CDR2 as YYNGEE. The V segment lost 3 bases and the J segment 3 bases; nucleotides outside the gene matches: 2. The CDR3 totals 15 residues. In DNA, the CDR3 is TGTGCCAGCAGCGGGGGGACTAGCGGGGGCTACGAGCAGTACTTC. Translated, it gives CASSGGTSGGYEQYF.

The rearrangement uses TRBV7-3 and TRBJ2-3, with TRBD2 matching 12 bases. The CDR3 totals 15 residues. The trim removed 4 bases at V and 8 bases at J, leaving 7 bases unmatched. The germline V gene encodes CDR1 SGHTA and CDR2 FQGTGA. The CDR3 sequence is CASSSTSGGTGTQYF. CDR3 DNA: TGTGCCAGCAGCTCCACTAGCGGGGGGACCGGTACGCAGTATTTT.

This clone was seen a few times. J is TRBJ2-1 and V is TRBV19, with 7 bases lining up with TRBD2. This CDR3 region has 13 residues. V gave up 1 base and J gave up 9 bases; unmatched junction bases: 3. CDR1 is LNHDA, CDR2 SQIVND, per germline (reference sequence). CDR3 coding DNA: TGTGCCAGTAGTATAGTGGGAGGGACTGAGCAGTTCTTC. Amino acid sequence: CASSIVGGTEQFF. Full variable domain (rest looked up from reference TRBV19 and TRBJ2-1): DGGITQSPKYLFRKEGQNVTLSCEQNLNHDAMYWYRQDPGQGLRLIYYSQIVNDFQKGDIAEGYSVSREKKESFPLTVTSAQKNPTAFYLCASSIVGGTEQFFGPGTRLTVL.

The CDR3 region is CASSFFGGPGSDTQYF. CDR3 DNA sequence: TGTGCCAGCAGCTTTTTCGGGGGGCCTGGGTCAGATACGCAGTATTTT. V is TRBV7-3 and J is TRBJ2-3, with D possibly TRBD2 on 7 matching bases. The CDR3 runs 16 residues. Trimming cost V 3 bases and J 4 bases, with 17 bases left between them. Germline CDR1 is SGHTA and CDR2 is FQGTGA.

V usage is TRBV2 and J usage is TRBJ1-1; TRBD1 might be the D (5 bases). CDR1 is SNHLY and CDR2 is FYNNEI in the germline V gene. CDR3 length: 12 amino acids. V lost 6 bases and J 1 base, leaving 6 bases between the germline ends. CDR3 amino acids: CASRTGNTEAFF. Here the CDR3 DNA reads TGTGCCAGCAGAACAGGGAACACTGAAGCTTTCTTT.

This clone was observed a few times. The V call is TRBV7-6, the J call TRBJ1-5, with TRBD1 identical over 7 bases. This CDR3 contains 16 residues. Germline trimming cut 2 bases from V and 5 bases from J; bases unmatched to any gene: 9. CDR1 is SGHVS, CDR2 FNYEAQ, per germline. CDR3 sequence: CASSLSSTGRDQPQHF. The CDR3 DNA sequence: TGTGCCAGCAGCTTATCTTCGACAGGGAGAGATCAGCCCCAGCATTTT.

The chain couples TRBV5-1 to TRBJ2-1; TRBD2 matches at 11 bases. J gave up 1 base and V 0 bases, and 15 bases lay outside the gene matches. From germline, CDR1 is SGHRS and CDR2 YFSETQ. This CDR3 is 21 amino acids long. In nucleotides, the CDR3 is TGCGCCAGCAGCTTGGTTGCTAGCGGGAGGTTCCCCGGTTGGTCCTACAATGAGCAGTTCTTC. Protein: CASSLVASGRFPGWSYNEQFF.

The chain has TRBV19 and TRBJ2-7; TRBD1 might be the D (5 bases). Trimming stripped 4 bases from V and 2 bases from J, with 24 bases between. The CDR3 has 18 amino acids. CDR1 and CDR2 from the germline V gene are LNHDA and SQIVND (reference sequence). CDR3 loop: CASSTSAPGSLYAYEQYF. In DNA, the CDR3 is TGTGCCAGTAGTACCAGCGCCCCAGGGTCCCTATATGCCTACGAGCAGTACTTC.

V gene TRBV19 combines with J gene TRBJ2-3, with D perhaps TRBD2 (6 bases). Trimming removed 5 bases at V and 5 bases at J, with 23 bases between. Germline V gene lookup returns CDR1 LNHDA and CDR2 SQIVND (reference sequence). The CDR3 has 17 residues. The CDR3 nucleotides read TGTGCCAGTAGTTGGCTCCCCCTAGCGTCGGCCCAAGATACGCAGTATTTT. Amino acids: CASSWLPLASAQDTQYF.